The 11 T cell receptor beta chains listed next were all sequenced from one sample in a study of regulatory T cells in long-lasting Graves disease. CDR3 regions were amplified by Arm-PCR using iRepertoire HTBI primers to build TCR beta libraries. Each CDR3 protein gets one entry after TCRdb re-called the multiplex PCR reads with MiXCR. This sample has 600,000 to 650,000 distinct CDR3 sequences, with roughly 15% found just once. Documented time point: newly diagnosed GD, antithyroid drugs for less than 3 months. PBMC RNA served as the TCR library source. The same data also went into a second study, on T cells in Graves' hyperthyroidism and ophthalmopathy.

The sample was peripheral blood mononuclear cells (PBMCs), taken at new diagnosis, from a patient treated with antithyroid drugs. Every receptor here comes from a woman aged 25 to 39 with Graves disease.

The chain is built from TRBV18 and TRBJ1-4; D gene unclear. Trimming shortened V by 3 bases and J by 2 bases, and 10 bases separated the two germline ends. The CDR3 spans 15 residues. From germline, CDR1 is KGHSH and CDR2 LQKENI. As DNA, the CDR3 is TGTGCCAGCTCACCCAATCTGGGCACTAATGAAAAACTGTTTTTT. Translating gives CASSPNLGTNEKLFF.

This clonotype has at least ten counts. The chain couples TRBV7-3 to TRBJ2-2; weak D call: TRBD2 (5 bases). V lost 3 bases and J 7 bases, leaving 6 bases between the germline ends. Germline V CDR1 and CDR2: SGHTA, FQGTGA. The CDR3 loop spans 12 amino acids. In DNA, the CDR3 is TGTGCCAGCAGCTTTGGAGGCGGGGAGCTGTTTTTT. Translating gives CASSFGGGELFF. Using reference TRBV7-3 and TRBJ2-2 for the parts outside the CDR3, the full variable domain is GAGVSQTPSNKVTEKGKYVELRCDPISGHTALYWYRQSLGQGPEFLIYFQGTGAADDSGLPNDRFFAVRPEGSVSTLKIQRTERGDSAVYLCASSFGGGELFFGEGSRLTVL.

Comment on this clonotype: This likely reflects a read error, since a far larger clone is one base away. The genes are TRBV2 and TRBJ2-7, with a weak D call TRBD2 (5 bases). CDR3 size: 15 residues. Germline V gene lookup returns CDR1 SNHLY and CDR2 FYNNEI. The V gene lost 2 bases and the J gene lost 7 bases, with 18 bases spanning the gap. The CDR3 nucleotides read TGTGCCAGCAGTGAAAGGGCGGGTTTCTACAATGAGCAGTACTTC. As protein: CASSERAGFYNEQYF.

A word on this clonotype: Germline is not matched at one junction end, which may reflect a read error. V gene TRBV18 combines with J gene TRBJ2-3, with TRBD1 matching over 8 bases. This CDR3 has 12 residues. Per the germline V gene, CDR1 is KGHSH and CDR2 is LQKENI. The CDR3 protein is CASSFPGGSLNF. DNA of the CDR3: TGTGCCAGCTCATTTCCAGGGGGCTCCCTGAATTTT.

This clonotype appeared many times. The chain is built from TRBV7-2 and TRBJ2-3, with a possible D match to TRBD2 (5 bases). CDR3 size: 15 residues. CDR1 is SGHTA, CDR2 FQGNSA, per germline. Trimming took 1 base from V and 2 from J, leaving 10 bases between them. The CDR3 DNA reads TGTGCCAGCAGCTTAGAGCTCGGACTCACAGATACGCAGTATTTT. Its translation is CASSLELGLTDTQYF.

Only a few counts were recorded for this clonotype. CDR3 DNA sequence: TGTGCCAGCTCCCAGGCAAATCAGGCCTTTTTGGGTGAAGCTTTCTTT. It translates to CASSQANQAFLGEAFF. This sequence joins TRBV18 and TRBJ1-1; D unresolved. The length of the CDR3 is 16 residues. Germline CDR1 reads KGHSH; CDR2 reads LQKENI. Trimming left V 6 bases short and J 7 bases short, with 24 bases between. Looking up the rest from reference TRBV18 and TRBJ1-1 gives the full variable domain: NAGVMQNPRHLVRRRGQEARLRCSPMKGHSHVYWYRQLPEEGLKFMVYLQKENIIDESGMPKERFSAEFPKEGPSILRIQQVVRGDSAAYFCASSQANQAFLGEAFFGQGTRLTVV.

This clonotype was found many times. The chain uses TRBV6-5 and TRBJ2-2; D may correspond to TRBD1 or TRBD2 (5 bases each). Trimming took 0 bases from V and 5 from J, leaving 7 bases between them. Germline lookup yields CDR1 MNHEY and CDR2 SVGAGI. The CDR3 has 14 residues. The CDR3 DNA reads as TGTGCCAGCAGTTACTCTGGGGGTACCGGGGAGCTGTTTTTT. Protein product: CASSYSGGTGELFF.

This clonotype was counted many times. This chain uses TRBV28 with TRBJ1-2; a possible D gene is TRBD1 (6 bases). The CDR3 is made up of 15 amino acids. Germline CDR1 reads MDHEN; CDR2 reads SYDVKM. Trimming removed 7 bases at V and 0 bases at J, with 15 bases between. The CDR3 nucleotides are TGTGCCAGCATACAGGGATTTTCAACTAACTATGGCTACACCTTC. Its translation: CASIQGFSTNYGYTF.

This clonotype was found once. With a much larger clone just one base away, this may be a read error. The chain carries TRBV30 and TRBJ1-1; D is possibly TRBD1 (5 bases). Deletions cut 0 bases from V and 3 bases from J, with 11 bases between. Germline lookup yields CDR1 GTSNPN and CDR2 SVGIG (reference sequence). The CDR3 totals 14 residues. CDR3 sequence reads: CAWSVQMGDTEAFF. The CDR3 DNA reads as TGTGCCTGGAGTGTACAAATGGGGGACACTGAAGCTTTCTTT.

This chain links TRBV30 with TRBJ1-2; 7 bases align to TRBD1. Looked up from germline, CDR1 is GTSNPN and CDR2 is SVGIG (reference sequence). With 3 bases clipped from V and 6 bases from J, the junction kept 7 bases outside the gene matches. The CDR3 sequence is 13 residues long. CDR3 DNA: TGTGCCTGGAGCGGCCGGGACAGCCATGGCTACACCTTC. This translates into CAWSGRDSHGYTF.

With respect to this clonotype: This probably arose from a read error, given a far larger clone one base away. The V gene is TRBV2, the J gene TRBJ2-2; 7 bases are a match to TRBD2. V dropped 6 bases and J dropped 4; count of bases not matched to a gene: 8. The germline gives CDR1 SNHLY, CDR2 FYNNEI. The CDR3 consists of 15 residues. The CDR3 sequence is CASSLTSRSTGELFF. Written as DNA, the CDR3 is TGTGCCAGCAGCTTGACTAGCAGGAGCACCGGGGAGCTGTTTTTT.